What follows are 24 T cell receptor beta chains derived from one specimen sequenced in a study of T cells in Graves' hyperthyroidism and ophthalmopathy (dated by TCRdb to the late 2010s). The protocol used for the library was multiplex PCR. This sample was sequenced with an Illumina HiSeq 2000. The TCR beta CDR3 regions were amplified from RNA transcripts. The TCR CDR3 was subjected to a first round of RT-PCR using the HTBI primer set and the Qiagen OneStep RT-PCR kit. TCRdb reprocessed the public reads (quality trimming at Q25 with fastp, clone calling with MiXCR) and kept in-frame beta chains. Every CDR3 protein is listed once, alongside the most common genes and DNA of its rows. The sample table contains about 200,000 distinct CDR3 sequences; only one count was recorded for 17% of them. Roughly 53% of the sample belongs to the ten largest clones. The sample taken for sequencing was blood. The origin of the receptors is a man aged 45-65 years with Graves' hyperthyroidism.

This clonotype was observed a handful of times. This chain joins TRBV6-2 or TRBV6-3 and TRBJ1-1; 7 nucleotides match TRBD1. The CDR3 has 14 residues. Germline CDR1 and CDR2: MNHEY and SVGEGT. With 4 bases clipped from V and 4 bases from J, the junction kept 6 bases outside the gene matches. CDR3: CASSFAPGGTEAFF. The DNA of the CDR3 is TGTGCCAGCAGTTTCGCCCCAGGGGGCACTGAAGCTTTCTTT.

This clonotype has a count of ten or more. This chain joins TRBV6-2 or TRBV6-3 and TRBJ2-2; TRBD2 aligns across 12 bases. CDR3 length: 14 amino acids. CDR1 and CDR2 (germline): MNHEY, SVGEGT. V lost 6 bases and J lost 4; bases outside the gene matches: 0. CDR3 protein: CASRTSGSTGELFF. In nucleotides, the CDR3 is TGTGCCAGCAGGACTAGCGGGAGCACCGGGGAGCTGTTTTTT.

This clonotype appeared many times. The chain combines TRBV29-1 with TRBJ1-1; 7 positions agree with TRBD1. CDR3 size: 13 residues. V dropped 3 bases and J dropped 9; count of bases not matched to a gene: 10. Germline loops: CDR1 SQVTM, CDR2 ANQGSEA. The DNA of the CDR3 is TGCAGCGTTGAGATGGACAGGCCGGGGCAAGCTTTCTTT. Translating it yields CSVEMDRPGQAFF.

This clonotype turned up a few times. The V call is TRBV5-8, the J call TRBJ2-7, with TRBD1 matching over 8 bases. The V and J ends lost 3 bases and 5 bases, in that order; junction bases with no gene match: 7. The CDR3 runs to 14 residues. The germline gives CDR1 SGHTS, CDR2 YDEGEE. CDR3 in amino acids: CASSSGTGGDEQYF. CDR3 DNA sequence: TGTGCCAGCAGCTCCGGGACAGGTGGCGACGAGCAGTACTTC.

The rearrangement joins TRBV12-3 or TRBV12-4 to TRBJ1-4, with D possibly TRBD1 on 6 matching bases. The CDR3 covers 14 residues. Trimming removed 2 bases at V and 8 bases at J, with 12 bases between. The CDR3 DNA reads as TGTGCCAGCAGTTTAACCAGGGGTTACGAAAAACTGTTTTTT. It encodes CASSLTRGYEKLFF.

This clonotype was counted many times. Here the CDR3 DNA reads TGCAGCGTTGGAGTGGGACAGTCGGGTCTCTATCAGCCCCAGCATTTT. Residues: CSVGVGQSGLYQPQHF. The V gene is TRBV29-1, the J gene TRBJ1-5; 7 bases align to TRBD1. Germline CDR1 SQVTM, CDR2 ANQGSEA. V lost 4 bases to trimming and J lost 5 bases; unmatched junction nucleotides: 14. This CDR3 contains 16 residues.

With respect to this clonotype: Relative to the germline gene, one junction end is altered; a read error may explain this. V usage is TRBV12-3 or TRBV12-4 and J usage is TRBJ2-7, with 9 bases matching TRBD1. The length of the CDR3 is 12 residues. CDR3 DNA: TGTGCCAGCAGTTTAGGGTTGGGGACAGGGTCATTC. Translating it yields CASSLGLGTGSF.

This clonotype was counted ten times or more. This sequence joins TRBV5-1 and TRBJ1-1, with D perhaps matching TRBD1 (6 bases). From germline, CDR1 is SGHRS and CDR2 YFSETQ. V lost 4 bases, J lost 4 bases, and 14 bases lay in between. CDR3 length: 14 amino acids. The DNA for the CDR3 is TGCGCCAGCAGCCTAACCAGGGGTAGCACTGAAGCTTTCTTT. It codes for CASSLTRGSTEAFF.

This clonotype was recorded many times. The gene calls are TRBV28 and TRBJ2-1, with 7 bases aligning to TRBD1. The trim removed 7 bases at V and 1 base at J, leaving 10 bases unmatched. Germline V gene data show CDR1 as MDHEN and CDR2 as SYDVKM. The CDR3 totals 16 residues. The DNA for the CDR3 is TGTGCCAGCAACCCGACAGGGATGTTGTCCTACAATGAGCAGTTCTTC. Translating gives CASNPTGMLSYNEQFF.

The V call is TRBV28, the J call TRBJ2-6, with no clear D. The CDR3 has 15 residues. Trimming removed 5 bases at V and 0 bases at J, with 8 bases between. From germline, CDR1 is MDHEN and CDR2 SYDVKM. In DNA form, the CDR3 reads TGTGCCAGCAGTGGACGATTCTCTGGGGCCAACGTCCTGACTTTC. It codes for CASSGRFSGANVLTF.

This clonotype occurred many times. The chain links TRBV7-2 to TRBJ1-1; D gene ambiguous. CDR1 is SGHTA, CDR2 FQGNSA, per germline. V was pared by 5 bases and J by 2 bases, with 15 bases between. This CDR3 has 15 amino acids. The CDR3 region is CASSPDSSLNTEAFF. The CDR3 bases are TGTGCCAGCAGCCCAGACTCCAGTCTCAACACTGAAGCTTTCTTT.

This clonotype turned up a few times. The V call is TRBV6-6, the J call TRBJ2-7; tentatively, D is TRBD2 (6 bases). Per germline, CDR1 MNHNY and CDR2 SVGAGI (reference sequence). V was trimmed by 2 bases and J by 1 base, leaving 12 bases between them. The CDR3 is made up of 15 amino acids. CDR3 protein: CASSYNRELSYEQYF. In nucleotides, the CDR3 is TGTGCCAGCAGTTACAATCGGGAGCTTTCCTACGAGCAGTACTTC.

This clonotype showed up just a few times. The genes are TRBV27 and TRBJ1-2, with a tentative D call TRBD1 (5 bases). The V gene's germline CDR1 is MNHEY and CDR2 SMNVEV (reference sequence). The V gene lost 6 bases and the J gene lost 0 bases, with 14 bases spanning the gap. The CDR3 length is 15 residues. The CDR3 DNA sequence: TGTGCCAGCAGGCGTAACTCAGGGTCTAACTATGGCTACACCTTC. Its protein product is CASRRNSGSNYGYTF.

This clonotype was seen repeatedly, ten times or more. V and J are TRBV4-2 and TRBJ2-7, with D possibly being TRBD1 (6 bases). The V gene's germline CDR1 is LGHNA and CDR2 YNFKEQ. This CDR3 is built from 16 residues. V lost 0 bases and J lost 1, with 13 bases in between. The CDR3 bases are TGTGCCAGCAGCCAAGAACCACGGACAGCTTCCTACGAGCAGTACTTC. Translated: CASSQEPRTASYEQYF.

A remark on this clonotype: A read error may be the cause here, since a much bigger clone is one base away. The chain uses TRBV20-1 and TRBJ2-2; 7 nucleotides align to TRBD1. Losses at the gene ends were 5 bases for V and 6 bases for J; bases not matched to a gene: 18. CDR3 length equals 17 residues. CDR1 and CDR2 (germline): DFQATT, SNEGSKA (reference sequence). CDR3 residues: CSAFHRIAGGSPGELFF. Here the CDR3 DNA reads TGCAGTGCTTTTCACAGAATAGCAGGGGGATCACCCGGGGAGCTGTTTTTT.

This clonotype has at least ten counts. The CDR3 DNA reads TGTGCCAGCGGTTCCGGGACTAGCGGGAGTTACACAGATACGCAGTATTTT. This translates into CASGSGTSGSYTDTQYF. The chain employs TRBV2 and TRBJ2-3, with TRBD2 identical over 14 bases. Trimming took 8 bases from V and 2 from J; bases not matched to a gene: 9. Germline V gives CDR1 SNHLY, CDR2 FYNNEI. The CDR3 has 17 amino acids.

There are many counts of this clonotype. The V gene is TRBV7-8, the J gene TRBJ2-3; D is possibly TRBD2 (6 bases). Trimming removed 1 base from V and 0 bases from J, with 11 bases in between. This CDR3 spans 16 amino acids. CDR1 is SGHVS and CDR2 is FQNEAQ in the germline V gene. CDR3 nucleotide sequence: TGTGCCAGCAGCTTAGAAGCGGGCCTTAGCACAGATACGCAGTATTTT. Translation gives CASSLEAGLSTDTQYF.

This clonotype was observed many times. V and J are TRBV28 and TRBJ2-2; D unclear. The CDR3 has 14 amino acids. Germline V CDR1 and CDR2: MDHEN, SYDVKM. V lost 4 bases and J lost 2, with 8 bases in between. Here the CDR3 DNA reads TGTGCCAGCAGTTCCACTGGTAACACCGGGGAGCTGTTTTTT. Its protein product is CASSSTGNTGELFF.

The gene calls are TRBV29-1 and TRBJ2-1, with D possibly matching TRBD2 (7 bases). The CDR3 has 15 residues. The germline CDR1 and CDR2 sequences are SQVTM and ANQGSEA. Trimming stripped 6 bases from V and 7 bases from J, with 22 bases between. The chain's CDR3 is CSVSQEGGFGNEQFF. In DNA form, the CDR3 reads TGCAGCGTATCTCAGGAGGGGGGGTTTGGGAATGAGCAGTTCTTC.

This clonotype was counted between two and nine times. The J gene is TRBJ1-5, the V gene TRBV7-2; D gene ambiguous. V was clipped by 4 bases and J by 7 bases, with 11 bases between them. Germline V lookup: CDR1 SGHTA, CDR2 FQGNSA. CDR3 length equals 13 residues. The CDR3 region is CASSSAELQPQHF. CDR3 nucleotides: TGTGCCAGCAGCTCGGCGGAGTTGCAGCCCCAGCATTTT.

This clonotype was counted many times. This chain links TRBV11-2 with TRBJ2-1; D ambiguous. There are 12 residues in the CDR3. Trimming left V 6 bases short and J 9 bases short, with 12 bases between. Germline lookup yields CDR1 SGHAT and CDR2 FQNNGV. The CDR3 reads CASREPGGEQFF. The CDR3 DNA is TGTGCCAGCAGAGAACCTGGTGGTGAGCAGTTCTTC. Using reference TRBV11-2 and TRBJ2-1 for the parts outside the CDR3, the full variable domain is EAGVAQSPRYKIIEKRQSVAFWCNPISGHATLYWYQQILGQGPKLLIQFQNNGVVDDSQLPKDRFSAERLKGVDSTLKIQPAKLEDSAVYLCASREPGGEQFFGPGTRLTVL.

This clonotype was recorded at least ten times. The rearrangement uses TRBV28 and TRBJ2-2, with TRBD1 matching over 8 bases. The CDR3 sequence is 16 residues long. Germline loops: CDR1 MDHEN, CDR2 SYDVKM. V dropped 0 bases and J dropped 1; count of bases not matched to a gene: 1. The CDR3 reads CASSLWGTGNTGELFF. The CDR3 DNA reads TGTGCCAGCAGTTTATGGGGGACAGGGAACACCGGGGAGCTGTTTTTT. Supplemented by reference TRBV28 and TRBJ2-2, the full variable domain reads DVKVTQSSRYLVKRTGEKVFLECVQDMDHENMFWYRQDPGLGLRLIYFSYDVKMKEKGDIPEGYSVSREKKERFSLILESASTNQTSMYLCASSLWGTGNTGELFFGEGSRLTVL.

This clonotype was detected many times. Here the CDR3 reads CASSSRTASSGNTIYF. The DNA for the CDR3 is TGTGCCAGCAGCTCTCGGACAGCAAGCTCTGGAAACACCATATATTTT. The chain has TRBV11-2 and TRBJ1-3; maybe TRBD1 (6 bases). Germline assignment: CDR1 SGHAT and CDR2 FQNNGV. Trimming cost V 4 bases and J 0 bases, with 13 bases left between them. This CDR3 contains 16 residues.

This rearrangement joins TRBV28 to TRBJ1-6; D might be TRBD1 (6 bases). The V gene's germline CDR1 is MDHEN and CDR2 SYDVKM. V lost 8 bases to trimming and J lost 9 bases, with 14 bases between them. The CDR3 loop spans 13 amino acids. The CDR3 loop is CASLQGITSPLHF. The CDR3 nucleotides are TGTGCCAGCCTACAGGGAATTACTTCACCCCTCCACTTT.